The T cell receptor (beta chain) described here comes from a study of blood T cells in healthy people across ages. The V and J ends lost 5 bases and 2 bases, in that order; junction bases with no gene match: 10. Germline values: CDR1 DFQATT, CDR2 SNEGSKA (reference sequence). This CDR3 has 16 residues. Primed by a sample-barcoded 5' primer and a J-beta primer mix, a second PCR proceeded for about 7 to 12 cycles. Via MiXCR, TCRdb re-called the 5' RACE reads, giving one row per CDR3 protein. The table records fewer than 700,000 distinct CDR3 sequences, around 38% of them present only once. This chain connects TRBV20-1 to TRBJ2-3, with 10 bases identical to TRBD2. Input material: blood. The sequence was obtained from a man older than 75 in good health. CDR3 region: CSARGRLAGATDTQYF. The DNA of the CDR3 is TGCAGTGCTCGGGGAAGGCTAGCGGGGGCCACAGATACGCAGTATTTT.